The 27 T cell receptor beta chains listed next were all sequenced from one sample in a study of T cells in Graves' hyperthyroidism and ophthalmopathy. The CDR3 regions of TCR beta were amplified from RNA transcripts. Primed by the HTBI set, a first-round RT-PCR was run on the TCR CDR3. Each CDR3 protein gets one entry after TCRdb re-called the multiplex PCR reads with MiXCR. The sample lists 500,000 or so distinct CDR3 sequences; over 15% were seen once. The sequenced material came from blood. Receptors originate from a woman aged 18-29 years with Graves' ophthalmopathy.

This clonotype showed up many times. This chain links TRBV9 with TRBJ1-1; D may be TRBD1 (6 bases). Germline V gives CDR1 SGDLS, CDR2 YYNGEE. CDR3 length: 14 amino acids. With 5 bases removed from V and 4 bases from J, the gap between germline ends came to 15 bases. The CDR3 spells CASRTGHSSTEAFF. The CDR3 bases are TGTGCCAGCAGGACAGGTCACTCGAGCACTGAAGCTTTCTTT.

This clonotype has a count of ten or more. The rearrangement links TRBV19 to TRBJ2-1; 11 bases are a match to TRBD1. CDR1 is LNHDA and CDR2 is SQIVND in the germline V gene (reference sequence). This CDR3 region has 15 residues. V was pared by 4 bases and J by 3 bases, with 2 bases of the junction left unmatched. The CDR3 DNA follows: TGTGCCAGTAGTAAGGGACAGGGGGGCTACAATGAGCAGTTCTTC. Residues: CASSKGQGGYNEQFF.

Details on this clonotype: One junction end does not reproduce the germline sequence, and a read error may be involved. CDR3: CASSYGLTGELYF. Written as DNA, the CDR3 is TGTGCCAGCAGCTACGGACTGACCGGGGAGCTGTACTTC. The chain carries TRBV11-3 and TRBJ2-7; perhaps TRBD2 as D (5 bases). The length of the CDR3 is 13 residues. Germline V lookup: CDR1 SGHNT, CDR2 YENEEA.

This clonotype has a count of ten or more. The chain employs TRBV28 and TRBJ1-4, with TRBD1 matching 7 bases. The CDR3 consists of 16 residues. CDR1 MDHEN and CDR2 SYDVKM come from the germline V gene. J gave up 4 bases and V 6 bases, and 11 bases lay outside the gene matches. CDR3 in amino acids: CASSLGETGLNEKLFF. CDR3 DNA sequence: TGTGCCAGCAGCTTAGGGGAGACAGGGCTTAATGAAAAACTGTTTTTT.

About this clonotype itself: Germline and junction disagree at one end, which may indicate a read error. The chain combines TRBV4-3 with TRBJ1-1; no clear D gene. CDR1 is LGHNA, CDR2 YSLEER, per germline. The length of the CDR3 is 17 residues. CDR3 in DNA: TGCGCCAGCACCCAAGATTGGCCGGCTGAACACTACACTGAAGCTTTCTTT. It codes for CASTQDWPAEHYTEAFF.

In this sample, this clonotype turned up a few times. The rearrangement links TRBV25-1 to TRBJ1-1; D remains ambiguous. The CDR3 loop spans 12 amino acids. The germline V gene encodes CDR1 MGHDK and CDR2 SYGVNS. V lost 3 bases to trimming and J lost 5 bases, with 7 bases between them. The CDR3 loop reads CASSEGVTEAFF. CDR3 DNA: TGTGCCAGCAGTGAGGGAGTTACTGAAGCTTTCTTT. Filled out from reference TRBV25-1 and TRBJ1-1, the complete variable domain reads EADIYQTPRYLVIGTGKKITLECSQTMGHDKMYWYQQDPGMELHLIHYSYGVNSTEKGDLSSESTVSRIRTEHFPLTLESARPSHTSQYLCASSEGVTEAFFGQGTRLTVV.

This clonotype was found many times. For the CDR3, the DNA is TGCGCCAGCCGGGACAGAGGCCTGAACACTGAAGCTTTCTTT. Translation gives CASRDRGLNTEAFF. This chain uses TRBV5-1 with TRBJ1-1; 7 nucleotides align to TRBD1. Germline V gene lookup returns CDR1 SGHRS and CDR2 YFSETQ. J was trimmed by 0 bases and V by 7 bases; bases with no gene match: 6. The length of the CDR3 is 14 residues.

The chain joins TRBV28 to TRBJ1-4; a possible D gene is TRBD1 (5 bases). Trimming took 5 bases from V and 0 from J, leaving 10 bases between them. The CDR3 length is 15 residues. Looked up from germline, CDR1 is MDHEN and CDR2 is SYDVKM. This CDR3 is CASSHRQSTNEKLFF. CDR3 in DNA: TGTGCCAGCAGTCACCGACAGTCAACTAATGAAAAACTGTTTTTT. The full variable domain, with the rest looked up from reference TRBV28 and TRBJ1-4, is DVKVTQSSRYLVKRTGEKVFLECVQDMDHENMFWYRQDPGLGLRLIYFSYDVKMKEKGDIPEGYSVSREKKERFSLILESASTNQTSMYLCASSHRQSTNEKLFFGSGTQLSVL.

This clonotype showed up just a few times. A read error may produce the germline difference seen at one junction end. The chain has TRBV5-4 and TRBJ1-1; D is undetermined. The germline CDR1 and CDR2 sequences are SGHNT and YYREEE (reference sequence). The CDR3 length is 14 residues. The CDR3 region has the DNA TGTGCCAGCAGCTCAGGCAACGGGAACACTGGAGCTTTCTTT. Protein product: CASSSGNGNTGAFF.

V gene TRBV19 combines with J gene TRBJ2-3, with 10 bases matching TRBD1. Germline loops: CDR1 LNHDA, CDR2 SQIVND (reference sequence). This CDR3 is built from 15 residues. J was trimmed by 1 base and V by 4 bases; bases with no gene match: 2. The CDR3 nucleotides are TGTGCCAGTAGTACCGGGACAGGGGGCACAGATACGCAGTATTTT. Translated: CASSTGTGGTDTQYF. Supplemented by reference TRBV19 and TRBJ2-3, the full variable domain reads DGGITQSPKYLFRKEGQNVTLSCEQNLNHDAMYWYRQDPGQGLRLIYYSQIVNDFQKGDIAEGYSVSREKKESFPLTVTSAQKNPTAFYLCASSTGTGGTDTQYFGPGTRLTVL.

In this sample, this clonotype turned up many times. The gene calls are TRBV7-2 and TRBJ2-7; D gene ambiguous. Germline CDR1 reads SGHTA; CDR2 reads FQGNSA. Trimming left V 1 base short and J 0 bases short, with 10 bases between. The length of the CDR3 is 15 residues. The CDR3 protein is CASSLGGEFSYEQYF. In DNA form, the CDR3 reads TGTGCCAGCAGCTTAGGAGGAGAGTTCTCCTACGAGCAGTACTTC.

This clonotype occurred many times. The CDR3 here is CASSHRTGHLDIQYF. The CDR3 DNA follows: TGTGCCAGCAGCCATAGGACAGGGCACCTTGACATTCAGTACTTC. The gene calls are TRBV3-1 and TRBJ2-4; 8 bases are shared with TRBD1. The germline CDR1 and CDR2 sequences are LGHDT and YNNKEL (reference sequence). This CDR3 comprises 15 residues. The V segment lost 3 bases and the J segment 8 bases; nucleotides outside the gene matches: 9.

This clonotype was found many times. The chain links TRBV7-9 to TRBJ1-2; D unresolved. The length of the CDR3 is 15 residues. V lost 3 bases to trimming and J lost 0 bases, with 11 bases between them. The germline V gene has CDR1 SEHNR and CDR2 FQNEAQ (reference sequence). CDR3 nucleotide sequence: TGTGCCAGCAGCTTCTGGCAGGAGACTAACTATGGCTACACCTTC. Amino acids: CASSFWQETNYGYTF.

The chain links TRBV13 to TRBJ2-2, with D unclear. The CDR3 contains 14 residues. Per germline, CDR1 PRHDT and CDR2 FYEKMQ (reference sequence). The V gene lost 7 bases and the J gene lost 0 bases, with 9 bases spanning the gap. Written as DNA, the CDR3 is TGTGCCAGCACCGGGTCCCCGAACACCGGGGAGCTGTTTTTT. It codes for CASTGSPNTGELFF.

This chain links TRBV20-1 with TRBJ2-1; D unclear. CDR1 DFQATT and CDR2 SNEGSKA come from the germline V gene (reference sequence). The CDR3 covers 14 residues. The V and J ends lost 3 bases and 2 bases respectively, with 11 bases between them. The CDR3 sequence is CSARGLFTYNEQFF. CDR3 bases: TGCAGTGCTAGGGGTCTCTTTACCTACAATGAGCAGTTCTTC.

Comments on this clonotype: With a much larger clone just one base away, this may be a read error. DNA for the CDR3: TGTGCCAGCACTCGGGGTAACACTGAAGCTCTCTTT. Translating it yields CASTRGNTEALF. This chain links TRBV12-3 or TRBV12-4 with TRBJ1-1, with D hard to call. The CDR3 consists of 12 residues.

The chain has TRBV29-1 and TRBJ1-1; 7 bases fit TRBD1. Per the germline V gene, CDR1 is SQVTM and CDR2 is ANQGSEA. Germline trimming cut 5 bases from V and 4 bases from J; bases unmatched to any gene: 10. The CDR3 runs 14 residues. CDR3 residues: CSVLTGFEGTEAFF. For the CDR3, the DNA is TGCAGCGTTCTGACAGGGTTCGAGGGCACTGAAGCTTTCTTT.

This clonotype was observed at least ten times. The V call is TRBV5-1, the J call TRBJ2-1, with D perhaps matching TRBD2 (5 bases). V was shortened by 6 bases and J by 0 bases, with 19 bases between the two germline ends. The CDR3 totals 17 residues. Germline V lookup: CDR1 SGHRS, CDR2 YFSETQ. The chain's CDR3 is CASTPPAAASSYNEQFF. For the CDR3, the DNA is TGCGCCAGCACACCACCAGCGGCAGCGAGCTCCTACAATGAGCAGTTCTTC.

The V call is TRBV28, the J call TRBJ1-6, with D uncertain. The CDR3 is 15 amino acids. Trimming removed 5 bases from V and 6 bases from J, with 14 bases in between. Germline lookup yields CDR1 MDHEN and CDR2 SYDVKM. Written as DNA, the CDR3 is TGTGCCAGCAGTCCCTCGAGGGCCCCTAATTCACCCCTCCACTTT. This codes for CASSPSRAPNSPLHF.

This clonotype was detected many times. This chain uses TRBV30 with TRBJ2-1; a weak D match, TRBD2 (5 bases). Trimming stripped 7 bases from V and 7 bases from J, with 8 bases between. This CDR3 contains 10 residues. Germline CDR1 reads GTSNPN; CDR2 reads SVGIG (reference sequence). CDR3 loop: CASGWNEQFF. The CDR3 DNA sequence: TGTGCCTCGGGGTGGAATGAGCAGTTCTTC.

This clonotype appeared many times. The V gene is TRBV3-1, the J gene TRBJ2-1; D is undetermined. Between the trimmed V and J ends, which lost 0 bases and 7 bases, there was a span of 13 bases. The CDR3 is 15 amino acids. Germline CDR1 is LGHDT and CDR2 is YNNKEL (reference sequence). The CDR3 nucleotides read TGTGCCAGCAGCCAAGATAGCCGAGTGGGAAATGAGCAGTTCTTC. It encodes CASSQDSRVGNEQFF.

The chain combines TRBV13 with TRBJ2-3, with 12 positions matching TRBD2. CDR1 and CDR2 (germline): PRHDT, FYEKMQ (reference sequence). The CDR3 is 16 amino acids. Trimming took 5 bases from V and 2 from J; bases not matched to a gene: 5. The CDR3 protein is CASSEPSGGATDTQYF. The CDR3 DNA follows: TGTGCCAGCAGCGAGCCTAGCGGGGGGGCCACAGATACGCAGTATTTT.

This clonotype was seen repeatedly, ten times or more. This chain connects TRBV15 to TRBJ1-2; 8 bases line up with TRBD1. This CDR3 is 14 amino acids long. V was pared by 2 bases and J by 4 bases, with 3 bases of the junction left unmatched. Germline lookup yields CDR1 LNHNV and CDR2 YYDKDF (reference sequence). This chain's CDR3 is CATSRSQGAYGYTF. CDR3 nucleotides: TGTGCCACCAGCAGATCTCAGGGGGCCTATGGCTACACCTTC.

This clonotype was picked up many times. The chain combines TRBV7-2 with TRBJ2-3; 8 nucleotides align to TRBD2. Germline CDR1 and CDR2: SGHTA and FQGNSA. The length of the CDR3 is 18 residues. J was trimmed by 2 bases and V by 1 base; bases with no gene match: 11. The DNA for the CDR3 is TGTGCCAGCAGCTTAGGTGCGATGGCGGGGGGATCCACAGATACGCAGTATTTT. It yields the protein CASSLGAMAGGSTDTQYF.

This clonotype was found a few times. J is TRBJ1-2 and V is TRBV6-1; perhaps TRBD1 as D (5 bases). With 10 bases removed from V and 7 bases from J, the gap between germline ends came to 13 bases. Per the germline V gene, CDR1 is MNHNS and CDR2 is SASEGT. The CDR3 loop spans 11 amino acids. The CDR3 DNA sequence: TGTGCCACTAAATCGGGGGTTGGCTACACCTTC. Its protein is CATKSGVGYTF.

Worth noting for this clonotype: A much larger clonotype is one base distant, so this may be a read error. The chain has TRBV27 and TRBJ1-2; no clear D. There are 13 residues in the CDR3. Germline V lookup: CDR1 MNHEY, CDR2 SMNVEV (reference sequence). CDR3 residues: CASSFNSIYVYTF. The CDR3 coding sequence is TGTGCCAGCAGTTTTAACAGTATCTATGTCTACACCTTC.

This clonotype appeared many times. The rearrangement joins TRBV18 to TRBJ2-7; TRBD1 or TRBD2 may be the D gene (6 bases each). Trimming cost V 3 bases and J 4 bases, with 13 bases left between them. Germline assignment: CDR1 KGHSH and CDR2 LQKENI. This CDR3 spans 14 amino acids. The CDR3 sequence: CASSPPEGGYEQYF. In DNA form, the CDR3 reads TGTGCCAGCTCACCCCCGGAGGGGGGATACGAGCAGTACTTC.